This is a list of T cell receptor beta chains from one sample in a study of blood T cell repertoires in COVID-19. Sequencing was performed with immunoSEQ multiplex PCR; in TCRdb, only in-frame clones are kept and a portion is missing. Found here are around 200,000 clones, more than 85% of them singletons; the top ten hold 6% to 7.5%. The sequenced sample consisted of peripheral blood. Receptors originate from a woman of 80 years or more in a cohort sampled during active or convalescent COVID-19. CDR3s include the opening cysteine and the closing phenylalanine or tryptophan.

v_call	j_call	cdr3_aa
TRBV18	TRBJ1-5	CASSPGQGSEPQHF
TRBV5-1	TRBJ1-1	CASSLPSTEAFF
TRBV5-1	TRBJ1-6	CASSLGQGNSPLHF
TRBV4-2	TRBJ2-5	CASSRQGTETQYF
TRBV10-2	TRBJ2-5	CASSGTGKETQYF
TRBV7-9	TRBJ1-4	CAISPRQGARGEKLFF
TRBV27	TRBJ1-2	CASSNRDRVRFGYTF
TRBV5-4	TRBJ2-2	CASSLVAGGLITGELFF
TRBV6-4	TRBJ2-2	CASSFSGTLNTGELFF
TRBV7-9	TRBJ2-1	CASSSWGVTMINEQFF
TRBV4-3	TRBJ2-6	CASSQDASTGANVLTF
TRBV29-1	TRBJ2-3	CSARQGASTDTQYF
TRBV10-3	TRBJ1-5	CAISELNQPQHF
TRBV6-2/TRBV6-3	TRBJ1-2	CASSYRRGYGYTF
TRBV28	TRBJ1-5	CATEGVGNQPQHF
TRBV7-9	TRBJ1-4	CASSPGGSVGEKLFF
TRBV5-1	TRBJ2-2	CASSFNTNTGELFF
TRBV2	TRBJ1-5	CASSVGQGNQPQHF
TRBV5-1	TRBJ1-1	CASSRGHDNEAFF
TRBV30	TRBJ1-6	CAWTGGWNSPLHF
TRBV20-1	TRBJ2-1	CSAYNRVGQFF
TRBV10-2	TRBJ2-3	CASSLQGWTDTQYF
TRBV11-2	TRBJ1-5	CASRGQGGNQPQHF
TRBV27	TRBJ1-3	CASSSPGSGNTIYF
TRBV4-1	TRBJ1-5	CASSLGQGGQPQHF
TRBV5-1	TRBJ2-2	CASSLRKDRAAGELFF
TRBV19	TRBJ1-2	CASSMGSVNYGYTF
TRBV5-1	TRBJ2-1	CASSLEYRGRGNEQFF
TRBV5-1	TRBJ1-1	CASSLGGVNTEAFF
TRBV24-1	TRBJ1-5	CATSDPSPTGDSNQPQHF
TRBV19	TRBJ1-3	CASIPRDSGNTIYF
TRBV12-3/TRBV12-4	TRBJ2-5	CASSFTDGETQYF
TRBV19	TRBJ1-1	CASSVFNGAFF
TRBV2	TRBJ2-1	CASSGLSGGNNEQFF
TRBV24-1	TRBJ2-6	CATSDPSKGGVGANVLTF
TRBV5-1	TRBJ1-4	CASSSHGGGQPNEKLFF
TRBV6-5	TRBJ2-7	CASSYGTTLSYEQYF
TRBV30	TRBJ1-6	CAWSVGAENSPLHF
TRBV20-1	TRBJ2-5	CSATGKETQYF
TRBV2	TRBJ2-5	CASNEGLAVETQYF
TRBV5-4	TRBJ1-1	CASSLARAMNTEAFF
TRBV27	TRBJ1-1	CASLPGTGDMNTEAFF
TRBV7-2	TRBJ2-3	CASSLRGNVDTDTQYF
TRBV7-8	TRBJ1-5	CASSPLGDNQPQHF
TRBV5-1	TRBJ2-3	CASSLSASGTDTQYF
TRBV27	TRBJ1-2	CASSPSAGQDRGRGGYTF
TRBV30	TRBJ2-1	CAWSGTSGSRNEQFF
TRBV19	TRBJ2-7	CASTKGGSYEQYF
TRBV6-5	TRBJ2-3	CASSSWTSSTDTQYF
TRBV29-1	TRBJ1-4	CSGGQGPNEKLFF
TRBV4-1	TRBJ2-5	CASSQDRGAGKETQYF
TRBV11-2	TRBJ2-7	CASSPRVRRTYEQYF
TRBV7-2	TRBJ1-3	CASSLLASRNTIYF
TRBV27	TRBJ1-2	CASSPSPRDRVYGYTF
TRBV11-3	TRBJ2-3	CASSKTSGSTDTQYF
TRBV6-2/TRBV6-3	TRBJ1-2	CASSYPTVNYGYTF
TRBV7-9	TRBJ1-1	CASSYQGAGSPEAFF